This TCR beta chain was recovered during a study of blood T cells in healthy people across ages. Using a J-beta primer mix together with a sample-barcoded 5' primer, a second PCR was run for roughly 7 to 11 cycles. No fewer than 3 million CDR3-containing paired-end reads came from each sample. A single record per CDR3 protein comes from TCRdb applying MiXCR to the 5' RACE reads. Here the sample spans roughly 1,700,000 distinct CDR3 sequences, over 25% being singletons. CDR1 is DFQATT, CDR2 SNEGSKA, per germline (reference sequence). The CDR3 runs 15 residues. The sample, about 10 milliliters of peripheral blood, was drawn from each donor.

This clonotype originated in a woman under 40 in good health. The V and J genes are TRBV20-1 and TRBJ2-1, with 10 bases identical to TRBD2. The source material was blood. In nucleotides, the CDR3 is TGCGGTGTAGTTAGCGGGAGGACCGCCCGCAATGAGCAGTTCTTC. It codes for CGVVSGRTARNEQFF.